The 10 T cell receptor beta chains reported below all come from one sample, sequenced in a study of blood T cell repertoires in COVID-19. Assay used: immunoSEQ multiplex PCR; TCRdb lists only in-frame clones, some missing. The data hold under 450,000 clones, with about 89% observed a single time. Sequencing input: peripheral blood. Source of these receptors: a middle-aged woman with COVID-19, enrolled during active disease.

The chain combines TRBV7-2 with TRBJ2-3; possibly TRBD1 for D (7 bases). V shed 7 bases and J shed 3 bases, with 20 bases lying between them. Germline assignment: CDR1 SGHTA and CDR2 FQGNSA. This CDR3 spans 16 amino acids. The CDR3 DNA follows: TGTGCCAGCAAACCCGGCGGGCAGGGGGGTACAGATACGCAGTATTTT. This sequence encodes CASKPGGQGGTDTQYF.

This chain links TRBV28 with TRBJ1-2; D perhaps matches TRBD1 (6 bases). Germline values: CDR1 MDHEN, CDR2 SYDVKM. The CDR3 covers 18 residues. V lost 5 bases, J lost 0 bases, and 22 bases lay in between. CDR3 in amino acids: CASSTRGFKTDPNYGYTF. The CDR3 coding sequence is TGTGCCAGCAGTACCAGGGGATTTAAAACGGATCCTAACTATGGCTACACCTTC.

The chain uses TRBV7-2 and TRBJ2-5; D gene uncertain. V gave up 5 bases and J gave up 4 bases, with 17 bases separating them. The CDR3 covers 15 residues. Germline V gene lookup returns CDR1 SGHTA and CDR2 FQGNSA. Here the CDR3 reads CASSPLGSGRETQYF. In nucleotides, the CDR3 is TGTGCCAGCAGCCCCCTGGGCTCAGGAAGAGAGACCCAGTACTTC.

This chain links TRBV4-3 with TRBJ1-5; D might be TRBD1 (6 bases). With 5 bases removed from V and 6 bases from J, the gap between germline ends came to 17 bases. The CDR3 is made up of 15 amino acids. Per the germline V gene, CDR1 is LGHNA and CDR2 is YSLEER. The CDR3 nucleotides read TGCGCCAGCAGCTTCTCTGCCAAGGGGGTTCAGCCCCAGCATTTT. It specifies CASSFSAKGVQPQHF.

The chain links TRBV6-2 or TRBV6-3 to TRBJ2-1; perhaps TRBD2 as D (7 bases). The CDR3 length is 13 residues. Between the trimmed V and J ends, which lost 4 bases and 12 bases, there was a span of 16 bases. Per the germline V gene, CDR1 is MNHEY and CDR2 is SVGEGT. The CDR3 DNA is TGTGCCAGCAGTTCCCGGGGGGCGGGATGGCAGTTCTTC. Translating gives CASSSRGAGWQFF.

V usage is TRBV19 and J usage is TRBJ2-5; 9 bases align to TRBD1. The CDR3 totals 15 residues. Trimming at V came to 3 bases and at J to 5 bases, leaving 7 bases not matched to a gene. Germline loops: CDR1 LNHDA, CDR2 SQIVND (reference sequence). For the CDR3, the DNA is TGTGCCAGTAGTATGGGACAGGGATATGGGGAGACCCAGTACTTC. This codes for CASSMGQGYGETQYF.

The chain recombines TRBV19 with TRBJ1-5; the match to TRBD1 covers 7 bases. Trimming took 4 bases from V and 1 from J; bases not matched to a gene: 1. CDR1 and CDR2 from the germline V gene are LNHDA and SQIVND (reference sequence). The CDR3 runs 14 residues. The CDR3: CASSTTGSNQPQHF. The DNA for the CDR3 is TGTGCCAGTAGTACGACAGGGAGCAATCAGCCCCAGCATTTT.

The CDR3 bases are TGCGCCAGCAGCCTCCGACTAGCGCGCGATGAGCAGTTCTTC. This sequence encodes CASSLRLARDEQFF. The chain carries TRBV5-1 and TRBJ2-1, with 8 bases fitting TRBD2. CDR3 length equals 14 residues. Trimming removed 4 bases from V and 8 bases from J; junction bases left unmatched: 8. CDR1 and CDR2 from the germline V gene are SGHRS and YFSETQ.

The gene calls are TRBV14 and TRBJ1-1, with D perhaps TRBD1 (5 bases). CDR1 SGHDN and CDR2 FVKESK come from the germline V gene. Trimming took 4 bases from V and 1 from J, leaving 7 bases between them. This CDR3 has 13 amino acids. The DNA for the CDR3 is TGTGCCAGCAGCCGACAGACGAACACTGAAGCTTTCTTT. Its translation: CASSRQTNTEAFF.

This sequence joins TRBV5-1 and TRBJ2-5; 11 nucleotides line up with TRBD2. Unmatched junction bases numbered 2, after V lost 4 bases and J lost 3 bases. Germline lookup yields CDR1 SGHRS and CDR2 YFSETQ. The CDR3 runs 14 residues. The CDR3 here is CASSQTSGEETQYF. The CDR3 DNA sequence: TGCGCCAGCAGCCAGACTAGCGGGGAAGAGACCCAGTACTTC.